This T cell receptor (beta chain) was captured in a study of Ad26.COV2.S vaccination and SARS-CoV-2 variants. Study at large: The Ad26.COV2.S arm of the COV1001 trial was where the donor was placed.

Documented treatment: about 20 received Ad26.COV2.S at low or high dose, single or two shots; 5 received placebo; per-sample allocation not given. Samples analyzed were those drawn on day 63 after the first vaccine or placebo injection. An Ad26 vector expressing Wuhan-strain SARS-CoV-2 spike served as the vaccine. Study-wide results and limits: People who got the vaccine had more spike-specific TCR breadth than people who got placebo.

About this clone: Its specificity is not known.

The data were produced by immunoSEQ multiplex PCR, yet TCRdb's version contains in-frame clones alone and is incomplete. This repertoire shows 330,000 or so clones, 75% to 90% found once; its top ten account for approximately 5%. The CDR3 is 13 amino acids. Germline lookup yields CDR1 GTSNPN and CDR2 SVGIG (reference sequence). V dropped 2 bases and J dropped 2 bases, with 10 bases sitting between them. Sequencing used peripheral blood, obtained in a trial of Ad26.COV2.S vaccine versus placebo. This TCR came from a person aged 18-65 years who received the Ad26.COV2.S COVID-19 vaccine or a placebo. This chain connects TRBV30 to TRBJ2-7; D call uncertain. The CDR3 spells CAWSISSAYEQYV. DNA of the CDR3: TGTGCCTGGAGTATTAGCAGCGCCTACGAGCAGTACGTC.